This T cell receptor (beta chain) was found in a study of blood T cells in healthy people across ages. Study-level points and caveats: Both higher diversity and more naive CD4+ cells marked long-lived donors when set against aged donors.

Regarding this clonotype: Antigen unknown.

A second PCR, run for about 7 to 11 cycles, used a sample-barcoded 5' primer plus a J-beta primer mix. TCRdb called the 5' RACE reads again in MiXCR, with one record for every CDR3 protein. The sample consists of more than 700,000 distinct CDR3 sequences, about half of them appearing once. V shed 3 bases and J 0 bases; nucleotides not matched to a gene: 7. The CDR3 totals 18 residues. Germline CDR1 is ENHRY and CDR2 is SYGVKD. The material sequenced was blood. The gene calls are TRBV10-3 and TRBJ2-6; 8 nucleotides agree with TRBD2. This TCR derives from a man of 80 years or more in good health. CDR3 coding DNA: TGTGCCATCAGTGAACTAGCGGATCGTAGCTCTGGGGCCAACGTCCTGACTTTC. Amino acid sequence: CAISELADRSSGANVLTF.